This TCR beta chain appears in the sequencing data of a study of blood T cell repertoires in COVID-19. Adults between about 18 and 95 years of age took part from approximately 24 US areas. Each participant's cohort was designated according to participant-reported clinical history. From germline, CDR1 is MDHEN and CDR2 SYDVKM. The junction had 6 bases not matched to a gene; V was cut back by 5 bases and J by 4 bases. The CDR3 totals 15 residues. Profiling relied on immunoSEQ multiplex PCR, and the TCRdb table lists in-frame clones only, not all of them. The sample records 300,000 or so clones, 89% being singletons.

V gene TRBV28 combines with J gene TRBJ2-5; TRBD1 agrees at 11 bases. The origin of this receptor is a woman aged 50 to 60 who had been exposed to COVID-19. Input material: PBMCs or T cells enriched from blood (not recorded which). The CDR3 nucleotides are TGTGCCAGCAGTCTCCGGACAGGGGGCTTAGAGACCCAGTACTTC. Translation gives CASSLRTGGLETQYF.